Below are 30 T cell receptor beta chains sequenced from a single sample in a study of blood T cell repertoires in COVID-19. Using immunoSEQ multiplex PCR, the repertoire was profiled, and TCRdb retains in-frame clones only, with some absent. The profile shows about 130,000 clones, 65% to 85% of them singletons. The specimen was peripheral blood. Receptors were obtained from a woman aged 80 or older with acute or convalescent COVID-19.

V and J are TRBV2 and TRBJ1-6; the match to TRBD1 covers 9 bases. The germline gives CDR1 SNHLY, CDR2 FYNNEI. The CDR3 extends over 18 amino acids. The J segment lost 7 bases and the V segment lost 1 base, leaving 11 bases of the junction unmatched. CDR3 nucleotide sequence: TGTGCCAGCAGTGAAGATACTACGAGGACAGGGGTCAATTCACCCCTCCACTTT. Amino acid sequence: CASSEDTTRTGVNSPLHF.

The gene calls are TRBV29-1 and TRBJ1-1; perhaps TRBD1 as D (5 bases). The CDR3 contains 15 residues. Trimming removed 2 bases at V and 8 bases at J, with 21 bases between. Germline values: CDR1 SQVTM, CDR2 ANQGSEA. The chain's CDR3 is CSVEPDDITKGEAFF. CDR3 nucleotides: TGCAGCGTTGAACCGGATGATATCACCAAGGGGGAAGCTTTCTTT.

The table lists this clone with a count of one. The V call is TRBV7-2, the J call TRBJ2-5; TRBD1 aligns across 8 bases. Germline V gene data show CDR1 as SGHTA and CDR2 as FQGNSA. V was clipped by 5 bases and J by 7 bases; unmatched bases: 15. CDR3 size: 16 residues. The CDR3 loop is CASSLFRTGRLGTQYF. The CDR3 bases are TGTGCCAGCAGCCTTTTCCGGACAGGGCGATTGGGGACCCAGTACTTC.

The chain is built from TRBV5-1 and TRBJ2-1, with 8 bases lining up with TRBD2. The trim removed 5 bases at V and 9 bases at J, leaving 16 bases unmatched. Per germline, CDR1 SGHRS and CDR2 YFSETQ. CDR3 size: 16 residues. CDR3 in DNA: TGCGCCAGCAGATTTACTAGCGGACTAGCAGGGAGTGAGCAGTTCTTC. Translating gives CASRFTSGLAGSEQFF. Using reference TRBV5-1 and TRBJ2-1 for the parts outside the CDR3, the full variable domain is KAGVTQTPRYLIKTRGQQVTLSCSPISGHRSVSWYQQTPGQGLQFLFEYFSETQRNKGNFPGRFSGRQFSNSRSEMNVSTLELGDSALYLCASRFTSGLAGSEQFFGPGTRLTVL.

Worth noting for this clone: At the DNA level, this CDR3 is encoded by other sequences in the same sample as well. The J gene is TRBJ1-3, the V gene TRBV5-1; perhaps TRBD1 as D (5 bases). This CDR3 comprises 15 residues. V was clipped by 0 bases and J by 0 bases, with 7 bases between them. Germline V lookup: CDR1 SGHRS, CDR2 YFSETQ. The CDR3 is CASSLDTGSGNTIYF. In DNA form, the CDR3 reads TGCGCCAGCAGCTTGGACACAGGCTCTGGAAACACCATATATTTT.

The gene calls are TRBV9 and TRBJ1-2, with 9 bases lining up with TRBD1. After removal of 0 bases from V and 2 bases from J, the junction contained 2 bases not matched to a gene. This CDR3 has 15 residues. Germline V lookup: CDR1 SGDLS, CDR2 YYNGEE. CDR3 coding DNA: TGTGCCAGCAGCGTAGGACAGGGGGGGAACTATGGCTACACCTTC. Translated, it gives CASSVGQGGNYGYTF. The complete variable domain, with remaining parts taken from reference TRBV9 and TRBJ1-2, reads DSGVTQTPKHLITATGQRVTLRCSPRSGDLSVYWYQQSLDQGLQFLIQYYNGEERAKGNILERFSAQQFPDLHSELNLSSLELGDSALYFCASSVGQGGNYGYTFGSGTRLTVV.

In this sample, this clone turned up once. This chain connects TRBV7-2 to TRBJ2-1, with 8 bases fitting TRBD2. V shed 1 base and J 7 bases; nucleotides not matched to a gene: 3. The CDR3 spans 14 residues. Germline V lookup: CDR1 SGHTA, CDR2 FQGNSA. The CDR3 reads CASSLGTSINEQFF. The CDR3 bases are TGTGCCAGCAGCTTAGGGACTAGCATTAATGAGCAGTTCTTC.

The rearrangement joins TRBV18 to TRBJ2-7; D not certain. V was trimmed by 5 bases and J by 1 base, leaving 6 bases between them. Germline V gives CDR1 KGHSH, CDR2 LQKENI. CDR3 length: 12 residues. CDR3 loop: CASSDTSYEQYF. CDR3 coding DNA: TGTGCCAGCTCAGACACTTCCTACGAGCAGTACTTC.

This chain connects TRBV19 to TRBJ1-3, with D tentatively TRBD1 (5 bases). Trimming took 7 bases from V and 4 from J, leaving 20 bases between them. Looked up from germline, CDR1 is LNHDA and CDR2 is SQIVND (reference sequence). CDR3 length: 16 residues. The CDR3 coding sequence is TGTGCCAGTACCCCCCAGGGTTCTACAGCCGGAAACACCATATATTTT. It encodes CASTPQGSTAGNTIYF.

Note on this clone: The sample carries other DNA sequences with the same CDR3. This chain links TRBV5-1 with TRBJ2-5, with D perhaps TRBD2 (6 bases). The CDR3 loop spans 16 amino acids. The ends were cut back, 0 bases at V and 0 bases at J, with 12 bases in the middle. Germline lookup yields CDR1 SGHRS and CDR2 YFSETQ. CDR3 sequence reads: CASSLGAGGYQETQYF. In DNA form, the CDR3 reads TGCGCCAGCAGCTTGGGAGCTGGGGGGTACCAAGAGACCCAGTACTTC.

J is TRBJ1-6 and V is TRBV19; D remains ambiguous. Trimming removed 3 bases from V and 3 bases from J, with 9 bases in between. This CDR3 has 15 residues. Germline CDR1 and CDR2: LNHDA and SQIVND (reference sequence). CDR3 nucleotide sequence: TGTGCCAGTAGTATCACACGGAGCTATAATTCACCCCTCCACTTT. This encodes CASSITRSYNSPLHF.

A single count supports this clone. V usage is TRBV14 and J usage is TRBJ2-5; 7 bases are a match to TRBD2. V lost 4 bases and J lost 0; bases outside the gene matches: 2. Per the germline V gene, CDR1 is SGHDN and CDR2 is FVKESK. The CDR3 totals 14 residues. The CDR3 reads CASSPRGYQETQYF. CDR3 coding DNA: TGTGCCAGCAGCCCGCGGGGGTACCAAGAGACCCAGTACTTC.

This chain uses TRBV18 with TRBJ2-3, with D unclear. The CDR3 totals 16 residues. The germline V gene encodes CDR1 KGHSH and CDR2 LQKENI. The V end was cut by 4 bases, the J end by 1 base, with 15 bases between. The CDR3 protein is CASSLFPGDGTDTQYF. The CDR3 DNA is TGTGCCAGCTCACTTTTTCCAGGCGATGGCACAGATACGCAGTATTTT.

The CDR3 loop reads CASSIGTSGGAETQYF. CDR3 nucleotides: TGTGCCAGTAGTATAGGAACTAGCGGGGGCGCTGAGACCCAGTACTTC. The chain is built from TRBV19 and TRBJ2-5, with 11 bases aligning to TRBD2. The CDR3 runs 16 residues. CDR1 and CDR2 (germline): LNHDA, SQIVND (reference sequence). V was clipped by 1 base and J by 5 bases; unmatched bases: 6.

The chain combines TRBV2 with TRBJ2-5; D possibly corresponds to TRBD1 (6 bases). Germline loops: CDR1 SNHLY, CDR2 FYNNEI. V dropped 8 bases and J dropped 5 bases, with 24 bases sitting between them. The CDR3 runs to 16 residues. DNA for the CDR3: TGTGCCAGCGGGGAGAGAAGGGCGGCTCAGGGGGAGACCCAGTACTTC. Its translation is CASGERRAAQGETQYF.

This chain links TRBV19 with TRBJ1-3; 7 bases map to TRBD1. This CDR3 comprises 14 residues. The germline CDR1 and CDR2 sequences are LNHDA and SQIVND (reference sequence). V lost 10 bases, J lost 2 bases, and 8 bases stayed unmatched. The CDR3: CAISDRDAGNTIYF. DNA for the CDR3: TGTGCCATTTCCGACAGGGATGCTGGAAACACCATATATTTT.

The V gene is TRBV7-2, the J gene TRBJ1-1, with TRBD1 matching over 7 bases. The V gene's germline CDR1 is SGHTA and CDR2 FQGNSA. The ends lost 6 bases at V and 6 bases at J; junction bases unmatched: 7. This CDR3 has 13 residues. This chain's CDR3 is CASRQGPGAEAFF. In DNA form, the CDR3 reads TGTGCCAGCAGACAGGGGCCGGGGGCTGAAGCTTTCTTT.

V usage is TRBV30 and J usage is TRBJ2-3, with D possibly being TRBD2 (6 bases). Germline V gene lookup returns CDR1 GTSNPN and CDR2 SVGIG (reference sequence). This CDR3 contains 17 residues. Trimming took off 2 bases at V and 0 bases at J, with 18 bases between the two ends. Here the CDR3 reads CAWSLPRDSPSTDTQYF. The CDR3 DNA is TGTGCCTGGAGTCTCCCGCGGGATTCCCCTAGCACAGATACGCAGTATTTT. Full variable domain (rest looked up from reference TRBV30 and TRBJ2-3): SQTIHQWPATLVQPVGSPLSLECTVEGTSNPNLYWYRQAAGRGLQLLFYSVGIGQISSEVPQNLSASRPQDRQFILSSKKLLLSDSGFYLCAWSLPRDSPSTDTQYFGPGTRLTVL.

This clone was found once. The CDR3 is CASSRDGQYDNSPLHF. The CDR3 DNA reads TGCGCCAGCAGCCGGGATGGACAGTACGATAATTCACCCCTCCACTTT. The chain joins TRBV4-1 to TRBJ1-6, with TRBD1 as a possible D gene (6 bases). CDR1 is MGHRA, CDR2 YSYEKL, per germline. The CDR3 length is 16 residues. Trimming took off 4 bases at V and 5 bases at J, with 15 bases between the two ends.

The chain carries TRBV7-6 and TRBJ1-1, with TRBD1 matching over 9 bases. This CDR3 is built from 16 residues. The V gene end was trimmed by 1 base and the J gene end by 4 bases; junction bases not matched to a gene: 7. Germline V lookup: CDR1 SGHVS, CDR2 FNYEAQ. The CDR3 DNA is TGTGCCAGCAGCTTAGTGGGGGGGACAGGGATCACTGAAGCTTTCTTT. This codes for CASSLVGGTGITEAFF.

The V call is TRBV9, the J call TRBJ2-1; 13 nucleotides line up with TRBD2. CDR1 is SGDLS, CDR2 YYNGEE, per germline. The CDR3 runs 16 residues. V trimming: 6 bases; J trimming: 6 bases; junction bases outside the gene matches: 9. The CDR3 nucleotides read TGTGCCAGCACCCGGGGACTAGCGGGGTCTTTCAATGAGCAGTTCTTC. Its protein product is CASTRGLAGSFNEQFF. Full variable domain (missing parts from reference TRBV9 and TRBJ2-1): DSGVTQTPKHLITATGQRVTLRCSPRSGDLSVYWYQQSLDQGLQFLIQYYNGEERAKGNILERFSAQQFPDLHSELNLSSLELGDSALYFCASTRGLAGSFNEQFFGPGTRLTVL.

This rearrangement joins TRBV5-1 to TRBJ2-7; 12 bases align to TRBD1. Germline loops: CDR1 SGHRS, CDR2 YFSETQ. The V segment lost 4 bases and the J segment 3 bases; nucleotides outside the gene matches: 2. This CDR3 spans 14 amino acids. In DNA form, the CDR3 reads TGCGCCAGCAGCGGGGACAGGGGGCGCTACGAGCAGTACTTC. Translating gives CASSGDRGRYEQYF.

This clone showed up just a few times. The chain combines TRBV28 with TRBJ2-5; D perhaps matches TRBD2 (5 bases). V was cut by 3 bases and J by 1 base, with 18 bases left in between. The CDR3 has 17 residues. Per germline, CDR1 MDHEN and CDR2 SYDVKM. The CDR3 DNA sequence: TGTGCCAGCAGTTTTTATTTCTTGGCTAGCCTCCAAGAGACCCAGTACTTC. Amino acids: CASSFYFLASLQETQYF.

The V gene is TRBV6-5, the J gene TRBJ1-1; D not resolved. CDR1 and CDR2 from the germline V gene are MNHEY and SVGAGI. CDR3 size: 15 residues. The V end was cut by 0 bases, the J end by 3 bases, with 11 bases between. This chain's CDR3 is CASSYSQRRHTEAFF. The CDR3 DNA reads as TGTGCCAGCAGTTACTCTCAAAGGCGGCACACTGAAGCTTTCTTT.

The rearrangement links TRBV6-9 to TRBJ2-5, with D perhaps TRBD1 (6 bases). V was trimmed by 6 bases and J by 3 bases, leaving 8 bases between them. There are 12 residues in the CDR3. Germline V gene lookup returns CDR1 MNHGY and CDR2 SVAAGI. CDR3 DNA: TGTGCCAGCAGGGACAGAAAAGAGACCCAGTACTTC. It encodes CASRDRKETQYF.

J is TRBJ2-3 and V is TRBV5-1; D gene uncertain. Germline lookup yields CDR1 SGHRS and CDR2 YFSETQ. This CDR3 contains 15 residues. With 4 bases removed from V and 2 bases from J, the gap between germline ends came to 14 bases. The CDR3 coding sequence is TGCGCCAGCAGCGGTCCACCTTACAACACAGATACGCAGTATTTT. Translating gives CASSGPPYNTDTQYF.

This chain joins TRBV5-4 and TRBJ2-2; TRBD1 is a possible D gene (6 bases). The CDR3 totals 16 residues. The germline V gene encodes CDR1 SGHNT and CDR2 YYREEE (reference sequence). Trimming took 2 bases from V and 5 from J, leaving 16 bases between them. CDR3 nucleotides: TGTGCCAGCAGCTTTCCAGGGGCCCCAAGTACCGGGGAGCTGTTTTTT. It yields the protein CASSFPGAPSTGELFF.

The V and J genes are TRBV2 and TRBJ1-3; D gene ambiguous. Germline V gene data show CDR1 as SNHLY and CDR2 as FYNNEI. This CDR3 has 15 residues. Deletions cut 2 bases from V and 4 bases from J, with 12 bases between. This CDR3 is CASSEMRSSGNTIYF. The CDR3 nucleotides read TGTGCCAGCAGTGAAATGCGGAGTTCCGGAAACACCATATATTTT.

This clone turned up a few times. The V call is TRBV20-1, the J call TRBJ2-7; D is possibly TRBD1 (6 bases). CDR3 size: 11 residues. Trimming shortened V by 4 bases and J by 5 bases, and 9 bases separated the two germline ends. The germline gives CDR1 DFQATT, CDR2 SNEGSKA (reference sequence). This chain's CDR3 is CSANRVDEQYF. CDR3 nucleotides: TGCAGTGCTAACAGGGTCGACGAGCAGTACTTC.

The rearrangement links TRBV7-2 to TRBJ2-7; tentative D call: TRBD2 (5 bases). This CDR3 has 14 amino acids. Trimming removed 2 bases at V and 0 bases at J, with 8 bases between. The germline V gene encodes CDR1 SGHTA and CDR2 FQGNSA. The CDR3 reads CASSLKADSYEQYF. The CDR3, as DNA: TGTGCCAGCAGCTTAAAAGCGGACTCCTACGAGCAGTACTTC.